This T cell receptor beta chain was recovered during a study of shared clonotypes between healthy human individuals. TCRdb keeps only in-frame clones here, not all; method: immunoSEQ multiplex PCR. The sample carries some 350,000 clones, around two thirds recorded once. This clonotype originated in a man aged 30-40 years in good health. Sequencing was performed on memory CD4+ T cells sorted from blood. Noted subset: CD45RA-negative fraction.

The chain's CDR3 is CATGDRVVWEQYF. The CDR3 bases are TGTGCCACCGGAGACCGGGTGGTGTGGGAGCAGTACTTC. The chain joins TRBV10-3 to TRBJ2-7; the D is unclear. The CDR3 sequence is 13 residues long. Trimming took off 10 bases at V and 7 bases at J, with 20 bases between the two ends. Germline V gene data show CDR1 as ENHRY and CDR2 as SYGVKD.